This TCR beta chain is drawn from a study of control samples from healthy donors and cancer patients. Repertoires were generated with immunoSEQ multiplex PCR, while TCRdb's copy carries only in-frame clones and drops some. The repertoire has 45,000 to 60,000 clones, approximately 94% of them found once; the top ten carry roughly 4%. The CDR3 loop spans 15 amino acids. After removal of 11 bases from V and 4 bases from J, the junction contained 14 bases not matched to a gene. Germline assignment: CDR1 SEHNR and CDR2 FQNEAQ (reference sequence). The source of this sequence is a man younger than 40 in good health. The sequencing input was blood. This rearrangement joins TRBV7-9 to TRBJ1-3; TRBD1 matches at 7 bases. The CDR3 DNA sequence: TGTGCCTTCCCGACAGACAGGGTGGCCGGAAACACCATATATTTT. Its translation is CAFPTDRVAGNTIYF.